This entry is about one TCR gamma chain. The antigen is not known. For this DNA, TCRdb reports the protein of a much larger clone, which diverges at residue 9, most likely from a read error; the protein presented here is translated directly from the DNA. TRG and TRD sequences were obtained from every sorted gammadelta sample. With CATT, TCRdb re-called clones from the multiplex PCR reads. The data show about 30,000 gamma-chain clones, with under 1.5% seen just once and just under 20% held by the top ten. This entry belongs to a study of γδ T cells in repeated Plasmodium falciparum infection. Across the study: Samples were taken at baseline, before some infections, and 21 days after each. Findings and limits, study-wide: The Malian cohort came from a small rural village of predominantly one ethnic group. Vdelta2-negative gammadelta repertoires appeared less diverse and less shared in Malian than Australian children.

Bulk repertoires came from Vgamma9/Vdelta2+ or Vdelta2-negative gammadelta T cells flow-sorted from PBMC. With V trimmed by 1 base and J by 8 bases, 8 bases remained unmatched. CDR3 size: 13 residues. From germline, CDR1 is EGSTGY and CDR2 YDSYTSSV. The sequence derives from a pool of human donors (malaria-infected and uninfected, not separated). Material: gamma-delta T cells from blood. V is TRGV4 and J is TRGJ1 or TRGJ2. TCRdb supplies no J gene; here it was assigned by aligning the nucleotide sequence to germline. CDR3 region: CATWDGEDHKKLF. The CDR3 nucleotides are TGTGCCACCTGGGATGGAGAAGATCATAAGAAACTCTTT.